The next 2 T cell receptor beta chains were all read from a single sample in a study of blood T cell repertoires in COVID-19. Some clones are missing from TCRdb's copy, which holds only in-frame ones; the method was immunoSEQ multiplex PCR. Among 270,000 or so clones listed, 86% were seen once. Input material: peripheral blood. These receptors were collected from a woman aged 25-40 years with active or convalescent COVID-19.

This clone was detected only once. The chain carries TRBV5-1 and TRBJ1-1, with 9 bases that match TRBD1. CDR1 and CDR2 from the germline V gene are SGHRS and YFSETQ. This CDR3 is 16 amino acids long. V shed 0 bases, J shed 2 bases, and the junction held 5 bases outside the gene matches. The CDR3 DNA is TGCGCCAGCAGCTTGGAGGGACAGGGACCCAACACTGAAGCTTTCTTT. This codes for CASSLEGQGPNTEAFF.

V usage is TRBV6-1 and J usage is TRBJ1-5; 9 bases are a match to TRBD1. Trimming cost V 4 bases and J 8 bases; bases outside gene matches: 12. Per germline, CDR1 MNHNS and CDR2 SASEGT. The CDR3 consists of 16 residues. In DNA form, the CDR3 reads TGTGCCAGCAGTGGACGGGACAGGGTCCTTTCCGAGCCCCAGCATTTT. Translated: CASSGRDRVLSEPQHF.